These 5 T cell receptor beta chains originate from one sample sequenced in a study of somatic mutations in cytotoxic T cells in rheumatoid arthritis. Using immunoSEQ multiplex PCR, the repertoire was profiled, and TCRdb retains in-frame clones only, with some absent. The repertoire holds approximately 15,000 clones, with about three quarters as singletons. Sequenced: CD8+ T cells sorted from blood. The receptors derive from an adult with rheumatoid arthritis.

The chain is built from TRBV13 and TRBJ2-5; TRBD2 agrees at 12 bases. This CDR3 is 16 amino acids long. Germline assignment: CDR1 PRHDT and CDR2 FYEKMQ (reference sequence). V shed 5 bases and J 1 base; nucleotides not matched to a gene: 5. The CDR3 DNA is TGTGCCAGCAGCCGAGAACTAGCGGGGGGCCAAGAGACCCAGTACTTC. Translation gives CASSRELAGGQETQYF.

The chain uses TRBV29-1 and TRBJ2-3; perhaps TRBD1 as D (5 bases). V was shortened by 7 bases and J by 6 bases, with 11 bases between the two germline ends. Germline V gene sequence: CDR1 SQVTM, CDR2 ANQGSEA. This CDR3 comprises 11 residues. The CDR3 reads CSGQGLDTQYF. CDR3 coding DNA: TGCAGCGGCCAGGGATTGGATACGCAGTATTTT.

The CDR3 DNA sequence: TGTGCCAGCAGCTTTTATTTAAACGATGAAAAACTGTTTTTT. Translation: CASSFYLNDEKLFF. The V gene is TRBV5-6, the J gene TRBJ1-4; D is unresolved. With 2 bases removed from V and 6 bases from J, the gap between germline ends came to 11 bases. The V gene's germline CDR1 is SGHDT and CDR2 YYEEEE. The CDR3 is 14 residues long.

The rearrangement uses TRBV6-6 and TRBJ2-5, with D unclear. Judging by the DNA end, TRBJ2-7 fits better; the J call may be wrong. Germline CDR1 reads MNHNY; CDR2 reads SVGAGI (reference sequence). The CDR3 contains 13 residues. The DNA of the CDR3 is TGTGCCAGCAGTTACTCTGGGGCCTACGAGCAGTACTTC. This sequence encodes CASSYSGAYEQYF.

The chain is built from TRBV19 and TRBJ1-2; 7 nucleotides match TRBD1. V shed 4 bases, J shed 4 bases, and the junction held 3 bases outside the gene matches. CDR3 length equals 13 residues. CDR1 is LNHDA, CDR2 SQIVND, per germline (reference sequence). CDR3 sequence: CASSTGQAYGYTF. CDR3 sequence (DNA): TGTGCCAGTAGTACCGGACAGGCCTATGGCTACACCTTC.